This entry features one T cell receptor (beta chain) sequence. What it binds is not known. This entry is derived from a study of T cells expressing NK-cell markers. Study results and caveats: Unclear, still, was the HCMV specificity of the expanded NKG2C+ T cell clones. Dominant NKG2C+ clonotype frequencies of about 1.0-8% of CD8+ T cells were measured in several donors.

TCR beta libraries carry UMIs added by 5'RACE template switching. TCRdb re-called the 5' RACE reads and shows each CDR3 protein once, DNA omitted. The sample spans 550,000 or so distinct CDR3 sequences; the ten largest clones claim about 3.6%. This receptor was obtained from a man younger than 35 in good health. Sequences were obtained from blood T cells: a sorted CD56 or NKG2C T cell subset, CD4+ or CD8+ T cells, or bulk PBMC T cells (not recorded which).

The CDR3 reads CAISEKGAPDTQYF. The J gene is TRBJ2-3, the V gene TRBV10-3; the TCRdb D gene call, TRBD1, has no DNA to confirm it. Germline CDR1 is ENHRY and CDR2 is SYGVKD. This CDR3 has 14 amino acids.